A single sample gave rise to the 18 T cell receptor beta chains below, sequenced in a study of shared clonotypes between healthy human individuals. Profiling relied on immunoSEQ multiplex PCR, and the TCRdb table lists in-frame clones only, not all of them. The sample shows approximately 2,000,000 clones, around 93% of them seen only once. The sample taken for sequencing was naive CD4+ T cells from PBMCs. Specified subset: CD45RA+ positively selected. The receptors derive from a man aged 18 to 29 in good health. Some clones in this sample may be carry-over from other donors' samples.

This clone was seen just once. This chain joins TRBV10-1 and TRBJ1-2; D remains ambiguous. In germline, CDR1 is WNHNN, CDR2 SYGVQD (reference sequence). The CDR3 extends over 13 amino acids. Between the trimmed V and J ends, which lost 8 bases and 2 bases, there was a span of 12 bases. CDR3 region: CASSLDGNYGYTF. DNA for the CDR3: TGCGCCAGCTCCCTGGACGGAAACTATGGCTACACCTTC.

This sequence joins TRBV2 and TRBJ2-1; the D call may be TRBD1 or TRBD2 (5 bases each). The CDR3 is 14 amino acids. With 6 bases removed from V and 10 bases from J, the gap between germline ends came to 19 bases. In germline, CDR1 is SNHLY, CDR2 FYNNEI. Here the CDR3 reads CASRPRDLYGEQFF. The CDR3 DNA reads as TGTGCCAGCAGACCCCGGGACCTCTACGGGGAGCAGTTCTTC.

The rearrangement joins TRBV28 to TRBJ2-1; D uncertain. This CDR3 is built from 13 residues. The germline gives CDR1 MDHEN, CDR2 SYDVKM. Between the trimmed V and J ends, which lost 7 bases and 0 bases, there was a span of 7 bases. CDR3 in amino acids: CASKDSSYNEQFF. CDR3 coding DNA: TGTGCCAGCAAGGATAGCTCCTACAATGAGCAGTTCTTC.

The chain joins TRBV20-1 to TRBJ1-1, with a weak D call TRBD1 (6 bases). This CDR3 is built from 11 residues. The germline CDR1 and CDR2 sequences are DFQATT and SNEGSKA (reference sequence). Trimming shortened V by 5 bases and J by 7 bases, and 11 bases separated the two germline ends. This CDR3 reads CSAEGDGEAFF. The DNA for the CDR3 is TGCAGTGCTGAGGGGGACGGTGAAGCTTTCTTT.

This chain's CDR3 is CASSKGQNTGELFF. CDR3 nucleotides: TGTGCCAGCTCAAAAGGACAGAACACCGGGGAGCTGTTTTTT. The rearrangement links TRBV18 to TRBJ2-2; tentative D call: TRBD1 (5 bases). The V gene lost 5 bases and the J gene lost 1 base, with 8 bases spanning the gap. The germline CDR1 and CDR2 sequences are KGHSH and LQKENI. The CDR3 is 14 residues long.

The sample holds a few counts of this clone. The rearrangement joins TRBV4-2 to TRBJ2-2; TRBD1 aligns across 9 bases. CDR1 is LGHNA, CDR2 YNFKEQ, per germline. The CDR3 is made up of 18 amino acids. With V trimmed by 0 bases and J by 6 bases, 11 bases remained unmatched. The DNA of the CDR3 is TGTGCCAGCAGCCAAGACTGGGAGTGGACAGGGGTTTCCGGGGAGCTGTTTTTT. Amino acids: CASSQDWEWTGVSGELFF.

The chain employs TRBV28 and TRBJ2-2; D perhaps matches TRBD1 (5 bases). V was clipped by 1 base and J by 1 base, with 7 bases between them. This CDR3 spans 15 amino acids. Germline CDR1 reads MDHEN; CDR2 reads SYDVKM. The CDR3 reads CASSLSQVNTGELFF. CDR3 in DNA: TGTGCCAGCAGTTTATCACAGGTGAACACCGGGGAGCTGTTTTTT.

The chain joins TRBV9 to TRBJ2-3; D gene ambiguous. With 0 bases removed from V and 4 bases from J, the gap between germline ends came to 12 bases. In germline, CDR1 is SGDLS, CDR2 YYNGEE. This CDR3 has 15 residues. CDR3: CASSVASSKADTQYF. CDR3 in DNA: TGTGCCAGCAGCGTAGCCTCCTCGAAAGCAGATACGCAGTATTTT.

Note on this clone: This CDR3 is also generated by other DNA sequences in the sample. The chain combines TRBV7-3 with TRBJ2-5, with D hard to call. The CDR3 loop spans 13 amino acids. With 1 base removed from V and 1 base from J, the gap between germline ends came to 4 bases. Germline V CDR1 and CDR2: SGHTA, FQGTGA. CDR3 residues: CASSLISQETQYF. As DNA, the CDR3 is TGTGCCAGCAGCTTAATCAGCCAAGAGACCCAGTACTTC.

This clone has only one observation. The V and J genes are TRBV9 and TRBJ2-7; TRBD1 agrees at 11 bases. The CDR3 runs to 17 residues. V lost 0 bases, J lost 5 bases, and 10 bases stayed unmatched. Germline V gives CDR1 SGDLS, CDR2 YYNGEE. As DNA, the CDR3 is TGTGCCAGCAGCGTAGCTACCGGGGGACAGGGGGGAAACGAGCAGTACTTC. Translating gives CASSVATGGQGGNEQYF. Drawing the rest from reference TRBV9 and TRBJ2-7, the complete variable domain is DSGVTQTPKHLITATGQRVTLRCSPRSGDLSVYWYQQSLDQGLQFLIQYYNGEERAKGNILERFSAQQFPDLHSELNLSSLELGDSALYFCASSVATGGQGGNEQYFGPGTRLTVT.

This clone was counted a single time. The CDR3 loop reads CASSLRSGLAYEQYF. CDR3 nucleotides: TGTGCCAGCAGCTTAAGGAGTGGGCTAGCCTACGAGCAGTACTTC. The chain recombines TRBV7-2 with TRBJ2-7, with D unclear. V was trimmed by 2 bases and J by 2 bases, leaving 13 bases between them. The CDR3 is 15 amino acids. In germline, CDR1 is SGHTA, CDR2 FQGNSA.

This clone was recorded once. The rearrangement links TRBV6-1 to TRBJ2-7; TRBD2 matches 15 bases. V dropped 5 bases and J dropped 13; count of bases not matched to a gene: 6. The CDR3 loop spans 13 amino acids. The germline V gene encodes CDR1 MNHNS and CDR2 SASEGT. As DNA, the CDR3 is TGTGCCAGCAGTACCGGACTAGCGGGAGGGCCCTACTTC. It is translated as CASSTGLAGGPYF.

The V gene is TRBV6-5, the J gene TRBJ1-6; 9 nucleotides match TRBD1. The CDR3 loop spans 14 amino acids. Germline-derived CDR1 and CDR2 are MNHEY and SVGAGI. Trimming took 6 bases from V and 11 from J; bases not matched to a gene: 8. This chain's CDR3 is CASSSTGGNTPLHF. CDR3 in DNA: TGTGCCAGCAGCTCTACAGGGGGCAACACACCCCTCCACTTT.

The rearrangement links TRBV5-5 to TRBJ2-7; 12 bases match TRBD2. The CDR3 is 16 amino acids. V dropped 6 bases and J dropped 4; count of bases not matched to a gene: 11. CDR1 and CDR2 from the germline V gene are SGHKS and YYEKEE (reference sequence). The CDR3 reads CASTSGGLAGGYEQYF. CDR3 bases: TGTGCCAGCACCTCAGGGGGTCTAGCGGGAGGGTACGAGCAGTACTTC.

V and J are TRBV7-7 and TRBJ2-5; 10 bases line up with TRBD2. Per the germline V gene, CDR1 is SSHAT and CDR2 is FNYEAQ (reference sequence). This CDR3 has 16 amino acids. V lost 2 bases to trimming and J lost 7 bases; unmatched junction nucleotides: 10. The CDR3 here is CASSLLPGTSVGTQYF. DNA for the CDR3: TGTGCCAGCAGCTTACTACCCGGGACTAGCGTCGGGACCCAGTACTTC.

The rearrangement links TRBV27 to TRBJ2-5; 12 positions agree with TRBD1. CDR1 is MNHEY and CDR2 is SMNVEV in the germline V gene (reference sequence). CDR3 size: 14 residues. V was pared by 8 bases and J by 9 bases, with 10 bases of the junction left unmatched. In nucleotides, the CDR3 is TGTGCCAGCCTCCGGGACAGGGGGCTTGGGGCCCAGTACTTC. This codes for CASLRDRGLGAQYF.

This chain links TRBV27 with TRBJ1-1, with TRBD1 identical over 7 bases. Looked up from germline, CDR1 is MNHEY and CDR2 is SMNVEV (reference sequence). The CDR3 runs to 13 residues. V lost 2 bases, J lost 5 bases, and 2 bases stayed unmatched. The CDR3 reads CASSLLGQTEAFF. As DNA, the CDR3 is TGTGCCAGCAGTTTACTGGGACAGACTGAAGCTTTCTTT.

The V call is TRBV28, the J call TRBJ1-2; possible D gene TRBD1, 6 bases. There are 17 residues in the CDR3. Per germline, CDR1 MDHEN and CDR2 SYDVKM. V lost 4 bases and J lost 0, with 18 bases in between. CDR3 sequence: CASSSSPGAEANYGYTF. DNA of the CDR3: TGTGCCAGCAGTTCCTCTCCAGGGGCGGAAGCTAACTATGGCTACACCTTC.